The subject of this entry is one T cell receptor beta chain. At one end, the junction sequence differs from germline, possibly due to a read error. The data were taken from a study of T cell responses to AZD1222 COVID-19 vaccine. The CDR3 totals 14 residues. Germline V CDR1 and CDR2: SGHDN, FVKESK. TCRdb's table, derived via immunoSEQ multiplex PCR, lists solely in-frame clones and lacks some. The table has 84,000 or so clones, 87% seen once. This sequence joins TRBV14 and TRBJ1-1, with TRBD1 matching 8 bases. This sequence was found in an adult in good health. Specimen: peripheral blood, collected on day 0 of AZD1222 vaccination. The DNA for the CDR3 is TGTGCCAGCAGCCAAACAGGGGGAGTCACTGACGCTTTCTTT. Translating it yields CASSQTGGVTDAFF.